Shown below are 2 T cell receptor beta chains from a single sample sequenced in a study of early T cells in non-severe SARS-CoV-2 infection (dated by TCRdb to the early 2020s). The method behind the library was 5' RACE. Sequenced using a NextSeq 500. Clones were called with MiXCR by TCRdb after fastp trimmed the public reads at Q25, and only in-frame beta chains were retained. Each CDR3 protein gets just one entry, which takes the most common genes and DNA from the rows behind it. Recorded for this sample are about 30,000 distinct CDR3 sequences; about 4.3% of them occurred a single time. The ten largest clones add up to approximately 5.3% of the sample. Source: whole blood, taken at baseline. These receptors originate from an adult who was a healthcare worker with PCR-confirmed SARS-CoV-2 infection or an uninfected control (not recorded which).

This clonotype was seen just once. This likely comes from a read error, as the CDR3 has no conserved phenylalanine or tryptophan at its end. No DNA is shown, since the ends of the CDR3 on it are uncertain; the CDR3 is the one TCRdb lists. The chain joins TRBV28 to TRBJ2-7; whether TRBD1, the table's D call, matches the DNA was not checked. The CDR3 totals 16 residues, both ends included. In germline, CDR1 is MDHEN, CDR2 SYDVKM. This CDR3 is CASSNLLVGQLSFASP.

This clonotype occurred many times. The chain combines TRBV4-2 with TRBJ2-2; possibly TRBD2 for D (5 bases). V lost 4 bases and J 2 bases, leaving 8 bases between the germline ends. The CDR3 totals 14 residues. Per the germline V gene, CDR1 is LGHNA and CDR2 is YNFKEQ. The CDR3 sequence: CASSPGINTGELFF. CDR3 DNA: TGTGCCAGCAGCCCCGGGATTAACACCGGGGAGCTGTTTTTT.